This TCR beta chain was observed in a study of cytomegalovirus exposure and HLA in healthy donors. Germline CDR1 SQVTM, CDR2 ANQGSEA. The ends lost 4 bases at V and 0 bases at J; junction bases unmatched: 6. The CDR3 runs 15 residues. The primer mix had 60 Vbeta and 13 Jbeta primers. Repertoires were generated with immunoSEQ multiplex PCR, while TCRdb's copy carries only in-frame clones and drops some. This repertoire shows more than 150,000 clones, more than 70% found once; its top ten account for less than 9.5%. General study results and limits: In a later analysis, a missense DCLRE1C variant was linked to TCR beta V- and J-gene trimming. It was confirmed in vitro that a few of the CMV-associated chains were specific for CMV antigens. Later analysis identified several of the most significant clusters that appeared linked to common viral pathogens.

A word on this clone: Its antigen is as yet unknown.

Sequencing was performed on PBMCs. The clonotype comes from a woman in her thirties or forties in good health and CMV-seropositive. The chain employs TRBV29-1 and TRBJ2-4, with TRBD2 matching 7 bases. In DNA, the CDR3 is TGCAGCGTTGCTCTAGCGGACTTAGCCAAAAACATTCAGTACTTC. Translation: CSVALADLAKNIQYF.